The T cell receptor beta chain described here comes from a study of blood T cell repertoires in COVID-19. Study-wide background: The United States, Italy and Spain supplied acute and convalescent COVID-19 samples. The analysed material was cDNA or gDNA that came from T cells, B-cell-depleted T cells, or PBMCs.

V shed 4 bases and J 8 bases; nucleotides not matched to a gene: 7. The CDR3 contains 15 residues. In germline, CDR1 is SGHNT, CDR2 YYREEE (reference sequence). In the authors' methods: Nucleated cell counts were estimated from reference gene primer amplification. The data were produced by immunoSEQ multiplex PCR, yet TCRdb's version contains in-frame clones alone and is incomplete. The D gene and trimming were derived from the DNA, and the V and J assignments and clone size from that table. The sample consists of more than 300,000 clones, under 95% of them appearing once. The source of this sequence is a woman between 18 and 29 years old who had recovered from COVID-19. Specimen: peripheral blood. The gene calls are TRBV5-4 and TRBJ2-1; 12 bases are shared with TRBD2. In nucleotides, the CDR3 is TGTGCCAGCAGCGCTCTAGCGGGAGGGGACGATGAGCAGTTCTTC. Translated, it gives CASSALAGGDDEQFF.